This T cell receptor (beta chain) stems from a study of blood T cell repertoires in COVID-19. The wider study: Italy, Spain and the United States were the sources of the convalescent and acute COVID-19 samples. T cells, B-cell-depleted T cells, or PBMCs provided the cDNA or gDNA that served as material.

Authors' processing steps: Amplification from reference gene primers served as the basis for estimated nucleated cell counts. Repertoires were generated with immunoSEQ multiplex PCR, while TCRdb's copy carries only in-frame clones and drops some. V and J calls and clone size are those listed in that table; D and trimming were worked out from the DNA. The sample lists 250,000 or so clones; approximately 84% were seen once. Germline values: CDR1 LGHNA, CDR2 YNFKEQ. The CDR3 runs to 13 residues. V lost 2 bases and J 8 bases, leaving 12 bases between the germline ends. Sequencing input: peripheral blood. The gene calls are TRBV4-2 and TRBJ1-2, with a possible D match to TRBD1 (5 bases). This receptor was taken from a man between 50 and 59 years old with acute or convalescent COVID-19. CDR3 sequence reads: CASSQLPTGGYTF. In nucleotides, the CDR3 is TGTGCCAGCAGCCAACTCCCCACAGGAGGCTACACCTTC.